This TCR beta chain was sequenced in a study of regulatory T cells in long-lasting Graves disease. On the study more broadly: Antithyroid drugs had been taken under 3 months by newly diagnosed Graves' patients.

As for time point: newly diagnosed GD, antithyroid drugs for less than 3 months. After RNA was extracted from PBMCs, the TCR library was made from it. Germline loops: CDR1 GTSNPN, CDR2 SVGIG (reference sequence). V was shortened by 4 bases and J by 5 bases, with 8 bases between the two germline ends. This CDR3 region has 12 residues. Researchers made TCR beta libraries by using iRepertoire HTBI primers and running Arm-PCR on CDR3 regions. One entry per CDR3 protein, called by TCRdb with MiXCR from the multiplex PCR reads. The sample carries more than 450,000 distinct CDR3 sequences, about a sixth recorded once. This clonotype was counted many times. Its cognate antigen is unknown. Study-wide points: Rather than thyroid tissue, only peripheral blood underwent study. TCR diversity was lower in persistent Graves' patients than in newly diagnosed ones.

The sample was also linked to a second study, of T cells in Graves' hyperthyroidism and ophthalmopathy. This second study notes: A model using 13 V-J features told ophthalmopathy apart from stable hyperthyroidism.

The material was peripheral blood mononuclear cells (PBMCs), obtained at new diagnosis, from a patient treated with antithyroid drugs. This receptor was identified in a middle-aged man with Graves disease. V is TRBV30 and J is TRBJ2-2; D is unresolved. CDR3: CAWKRRTGELFF. The CDR3 DNA reads TGTGCCTGGAAACGGCGGACCGGGGAGCTGTTTTTT.